Following are 21 T cell receptor beta chains from one sample sequenced in a study of blood T cell repertoires in COVID-19. The data were produced by immunoSEQ multiplex PCR, yet TCRdb's version contains in-frame clones alone and is incomplete. The sample carries 380,000 or so clones, over 75% recorded once. Sequencing used PBMCs or T cells enriched from blood (not recorded which). Source of these receptors: a woman in her thirties or forties with acute COVID-19.

The V and J genes are TRBV3-1 (or the pseudogene TRBV3-2) and TRBJ2-5, with 9 nucleotides matching TRBD2. The CDR3 has 16 amino acids. CDR1 and CDR2 (germline): LGHDT, YNNKEL (reference sequence). V lost 5 bases, J lost 1 base, and 8 bases stayed unmatched. The CDR3 nucleotides are TGTGCCAGCAGCTATCGGTGGCGGGGGGGCCAAGAGACCCAGTACTTC. It encodes CASSYRWRGGQETQYF.

The chain employs TRBV12-5 and TRBJ1-2; no firm D call. V was clipped by 0 bases and J by 8 bases, with 13 bases between them. The CDR3 runs 14 residues. Germline V gene data show CDR1 as LGHNT and CDR2 as FRNRAP. The CDR3 loop is CASGLVPGVEGYTF. Here the CDR3 DNA reads TGTGCTAGTGGTTTGGTCCCCGGGGTGGAGGGCTACACCTTC.

The V and J genes are TRBV4-2 and TRBJ2-5, with TRBD2 matching over 11 bases. The J segment lost 4 bases and the V segment lost 4 bases, leaving 5 bases of the junction unmatched. CDR3 size: 15 residues. CDR1 is LGHNA, CDR2 YNFKEQ, per germline. The CDR3 spells CASSRSGGVRETQYF. The CDR3 DNA is TGTGCCAGCAGCCGTAGCGGGGGGGTGCGAGAGACCCAGTACTTC.

The genes are TRBV5-5 and TRBJ2-6; a weak D match, TRBD1 (5 bases). With 0 bases removed from V and 4 bases from J, the gap between germline ends came to 11 bases. Germline lookup yields CDR1 SGHKS and CDR2 YYEKEE (reference sequence). The CDR3 loop spans 16 amino acids. The CDR3 loop is CASSLAQGGGANVLTF. In DNA form, the CDR3 reads TGTGCCAGCAGCTTGGCCCAGGGTGGAGGGGCCAACGTCCTGACTTTC.

This rearrangement joins TRBV20-1 to TRBJ2-7; D may be TRBD1 (6 bases). CDR3 size: 14 residues. The V and J ends lost 3 bases and 0 bases respectively, with 12 bases between them. Germline CDR1 reads DFQATT; CDR2 reads SNEGSKA (reference sequence). The CDR3 is CSASQGTRSYEQYF. CDR3 nucleotides: TGCAGTGCTAGTCAGGGGACCCGCTCCTACGAGCAGTACTTC.

As regards this clone: Other DNA sequences in the sample encode the same CDR3. This rearrangement joins TRBV19 to TRBJ2-7; 7 positions match TRBD1. Trimming at V came to 6 bases and at J to 4 bases, leaving 6 bases not matched to a gene. Germline-derived CDR1 and CDR2 are LNHDA and SQIVND (reference sequence). The CDR3 covers 13 residues. The CDR3 bases are TGTGCCAGTAGCCCGGGACAGAGTTACGAGCAGTACTTC. It is translated as CASSPGQSYEQYF.

The V and J genes are TRBV21-1 and TRBJ1-4. TRBV21-1 is given as a pseudogene. The CDR3 is 11 amino acids. CDR3 in amino acids: CQGGGNEKLFF. CDR3 in DNA: TGTCAAGGCGGGGGTAATGAAAAACTGTTTTTT.

In regard to this clone: Its ends do not fully match the called genes, so a read error is possible. The CDR3: CSVEGQANPLSGNTIYF. CDR3 in DNA: TGCAGCGTAGAAGGACAGGCCAATCCCCTCTCTGGAAACACCATATATTTT. This sequence joins TRBV29-1 and TRBJ1-3; 7 bases line up with TRBD1. CDR1 is SQVTM and CDR2 is ANQGSEA in the germline V gene. CDR3 length: 17 amino acids.

J is TRBJ1-1 and V is TRBV20-1; the D is unclear. The germline V gene encodes CDR1 DFQATT and CDR2 SNEGSKA (reference sequence). This CDR3 region has 11 residues. V gave up 3 bases and J gave up 4 bases, with 6 bases separating them. CDR3 sequence (DNA): TGCAGTGCTAGCCTTCTCACTGAAGCTTTCTTT. It is translated as CSASLLTEAFF.

This clone has a single count. The rearrangement uses TRBV3-1 (or the pseudogene TRBV3-2) and TRBJ1-5; TRBD1 is a possible D gene (5 bases). CDR3 size: 16 residues. CDR1 is LGHDT, CDR2 YNNKEL, per germline (reference sequence). Trimming cost V 0 bases and J 2 bases, with 11 bases left between them. This CDR3 is CASSQEGGEGNQPQHF. The CDR3 DNA reads TGTGCCAGCAGCCAAGAGGGGGGGGAGGGCAATCAGCCCCAGCATTTT.

There are a few counts of this clone. The chain employs TRBV6-5 and TRBJ1-1; TRBD1 might be the D (6 bases). Germline V gene lookup returns CDR1 MNHEY and CDR2 SVGAGI. V lost 7 bases to trimming and J lost 4 bases, with 16 bases between them. The length of the CDR3 is 14 residues. The CDR3 region is CASTPTGGRTEAFF. The CDR3, as DNA: TGTGCCAGCACCCCGACCGGGGGGCGCACTGAAGCTTTCTTT.

This chain connects TRBV20-1 to TRBJ2-1, with 7 bases matching TRBD2. With V trimmed by 3 bases and J by 10 bases, 3 bases remained unmatched. Germline values: CDR1 DFQATT, CDR2 SNEGSKA (reference sequence). The CDR3 sequence is 11 residues long. CDR3 nucleotide sequence: TGCAGTGCTAGTGGCGGGGGAGAGCAGTTCTTC. As protein: CSASGGGEQFF.

The chain uses TRBV9 and TRBJ2-3, with D possibly TRBD1 on 5 matching bases. The CDR3 covers 13 residues. Trimming took off 0 bases at V and 8 bases at J, with 10 bases between the two ends. The germline V gene has CDR1 SGDLS and CDR2 YYNGEE. Here the CDR3 reads CASSVEGLSTQYF. CDR3 nucleotide sequence: TGTGCCAGCAGCGTAGAGGGGTTAAGTACGCAGTATTTT. Full variable domain (missing parts from reference TRBV9 and TRBJ2-3): DSGVTQTPKHLITATGQRVTLRCSPRSGDLSVYWYQQSLDQGLQFLIQYYNGEERAKGNILERFSAQQFPDLHSELNLSSLELGDSALYFCASSVEGLSTQYFGPGTRLTVL.

V usage is TRBV2 and J usage is TRBJ1-2; D is perhaps TRBD1 (5 bases). With 4 bases removed from V and 4 bases from J, the gap between germline ends came to 16 bases. Germline CDR1 reads SNHLY; CDR2 reads FYNNEI. There are 15 residues in the CDR3. The CDR3 spells CASSVRQGGGYGYTF. The CDR3 coding sequence is TGTGCCAGCAGTGTTCGTCAGGGCGGTGGCTATGGCTACACCTTC. Together with reference TRBV2 and TRBJ1-2, the CDR3 gives the full variable domain: EPEVTQTPSHQVTQMGQEVILRCVPISNHLYFYWYRQILGQKVEFLVSFYNNEISEKSEIFDDQFSVERPDGSNFTLKIRSTKLEDSAMYFCASSVRQGGGYGYTFGSGTRLTVV.

To note about this clone: Additional DNA sequences in this sample encode the identical CDR3. This chain uses TRBV7-2 with TRBJ1-3, with D perhaps matching TRBD1 (6 bases). In germline, CDR1 is SGHTA, CDR2 FQGNSA. Trimming stripped 1 base from V and 2 bases from J, with 6 bases between. The CDR3 is 14 residues long. This CDR3 is CASSLGTAGNTIYF. CDR3 nucleotide sequence: TGTGCCAGCAGCTTAGGGACAGCTGGAAACACCATATATTTT.

The rearrangement joins TRBV2 to TRBJ1-5; the D is unclear. The CDR3 totals 15 residues. Looked up from germline, CDR1 is SNHLY and CDR2 is FYNNEI. Trimming left V 7 bases short and J 2 bases short, with 15 bases between. CDR3 protein: CASTTWVRRNQPQHF. Written as DNA, the CDR3 is TGTGCCAGCACGACGTGGGTCAGGCGCAATCAGCCCCAGCATTTT.

The V call is TRBV19, the J call TRBJ2-7; 12 nucleotides line up with TRBD1. Trimming cost V 5 bases and J 5 bases; bases outside gene matches: 7. CDR1 is LNHDA and CDR2 is SQIVND in the germline V gene (reference sequence). This CDR3 is 15 amino acids long. The CDR3 region has the DNA TGTGCCAGTAGTTTCCGGGACAGGGGGCCTCACGAGCAGTACTTC. Translation: CASSFRDRGPHEQYF.

The J gene is TRBJ2-3, the V gene TRBV29-1; the D gene is possibly TRBD2 (6 bases). The V gene's germline CDR1 is SQVTM and CDR2 ANQGSEA. The CDR3 has 14 residues. Trimming pared 3 bases from V and 7 bases from J, leaving 17 bases between. CDR3 region: CSVDGGVGQYTQYF. The CDR3, as DNA: TGCAGCGTTGACGGCGGGGTAGGGCAATATACGCAGTATTTT.

This clone appeared once. This chain joins TRBV27 and TRBJ1-4, with D unresolved. Germline V lookup: CDR1 MNHEY, CDR2 SMNVEV (reference sequence). The V end was cut by 0 bases, the J end by 11 bases, with 13 bases between. This CDR3 is 14 amino acids long. CDR3 coding DNA: TGTGCCAGCAGTTTATCAAAGGGAGTTGGGAAACTGTTTTTT. Translating it yields CASSLSKGVGKLFF.

The chain is built from TRBV18 and TRBJ2-3, with D possibly matching TRBD1 (6 bases). Trimming shortened V by 3 bases and J by 8 bases, and 15 bases separated the two germline ends. The CDR3 sequence is 14 residues long. The germline gives CDR1 KGHSH, CDR2 LQKENI. The CDR3 sequence: CASSPVAEGVTQYF. CDR3 DNA sequence: TGTGCCAGCTCACCCGTCGCTGAGGGGGTTACGCAGTATTTT.

The rearrangement uses TRBV18 and TRBJ2-2, with D uncertain. The CDR3 runs 15 residues. In germline, CDR1 is KGHSH, CDR2 LQKENI. Trimming took 0 bases from V and 4 from J, leaving 9 bases between them. Here the CDR3 reads CASSPPTRSTGELFF. CDR3 in DNA: TGTGCCAGCTCACCACCGACCAGGTCCACCGGGGAGCTGTTTTTT.